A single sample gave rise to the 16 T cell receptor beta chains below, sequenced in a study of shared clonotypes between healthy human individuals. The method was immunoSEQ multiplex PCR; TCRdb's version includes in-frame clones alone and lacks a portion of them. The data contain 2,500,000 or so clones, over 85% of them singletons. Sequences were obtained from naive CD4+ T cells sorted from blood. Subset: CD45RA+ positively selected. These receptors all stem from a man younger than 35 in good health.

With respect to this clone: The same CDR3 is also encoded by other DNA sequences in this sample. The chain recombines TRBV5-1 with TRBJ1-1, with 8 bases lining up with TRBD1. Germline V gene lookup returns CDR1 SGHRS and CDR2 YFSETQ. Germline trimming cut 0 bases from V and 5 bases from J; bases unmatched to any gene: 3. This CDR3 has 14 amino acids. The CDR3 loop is CASSLAGQGTEAFF. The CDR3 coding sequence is TGCGCCAGCAGCTTGGCCGGACAGGGAACTGAAGCTTTCTTT.

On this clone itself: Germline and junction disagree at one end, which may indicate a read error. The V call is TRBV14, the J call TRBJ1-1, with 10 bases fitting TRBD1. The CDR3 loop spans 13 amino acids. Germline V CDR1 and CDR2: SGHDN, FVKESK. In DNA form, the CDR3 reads TGTGCCAGCAGCCAAGCTGGGACAGGGGAAGGGATCTTT. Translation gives CASSQAGTGEGIF.

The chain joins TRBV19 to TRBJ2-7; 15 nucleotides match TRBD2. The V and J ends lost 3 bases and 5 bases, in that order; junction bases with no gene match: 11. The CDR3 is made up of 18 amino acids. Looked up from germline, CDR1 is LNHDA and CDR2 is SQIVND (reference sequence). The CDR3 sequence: CASSMLGLAGGSRDEQYF. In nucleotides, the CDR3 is TGTGCCAGTAGTATGCTGGGACTAGCGGGGGGTTCTAGAGACGAGCAGTACTTC.

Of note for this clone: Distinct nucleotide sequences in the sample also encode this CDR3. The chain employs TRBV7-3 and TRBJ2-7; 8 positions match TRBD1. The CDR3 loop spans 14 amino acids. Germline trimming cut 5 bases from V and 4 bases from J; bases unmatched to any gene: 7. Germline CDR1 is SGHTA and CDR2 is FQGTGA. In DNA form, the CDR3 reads TGTGCCAGCAGCCCCGGACAGGGACGGTACGAGCAGTACTTC. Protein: CASSPGQGRYEQYF.

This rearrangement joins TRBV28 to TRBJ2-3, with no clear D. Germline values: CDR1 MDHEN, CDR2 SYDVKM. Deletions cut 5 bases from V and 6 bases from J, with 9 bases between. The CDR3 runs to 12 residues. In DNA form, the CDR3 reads TGTGCCAGCAGTCCCAATAGGGATACGCAGTATTTT. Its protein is CASSPNRDTQYF.

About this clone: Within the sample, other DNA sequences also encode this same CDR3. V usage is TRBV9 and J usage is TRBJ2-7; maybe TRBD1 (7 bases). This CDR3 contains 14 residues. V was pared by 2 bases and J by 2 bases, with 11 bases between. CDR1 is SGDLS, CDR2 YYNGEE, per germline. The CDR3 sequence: CASSVGGQTYEQYF. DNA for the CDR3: TGTGCCAGCAGCGTCGGGGGACAGACCTACGAGCAGTACTTC. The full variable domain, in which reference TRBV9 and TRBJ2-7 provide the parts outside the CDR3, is DSGVTQTPKHLITATGQRVTLRCSPRSGDLSVYWYQQSLDQGLQFLIQYYNGEERAKGNILERFSAQQFPDLHSELNLSSLELGDSALYFCASSVGGQTYEQYFGPGTRLTVT.

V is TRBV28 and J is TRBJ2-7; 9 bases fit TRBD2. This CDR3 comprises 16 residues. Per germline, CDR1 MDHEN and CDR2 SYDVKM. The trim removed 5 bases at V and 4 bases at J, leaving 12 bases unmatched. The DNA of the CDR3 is TGTGCCAGCAGTCCAAACTTTAGCGGGAGCGAATACGAGCAGTACTTC. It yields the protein CASSPNFSGSEYEQYF.

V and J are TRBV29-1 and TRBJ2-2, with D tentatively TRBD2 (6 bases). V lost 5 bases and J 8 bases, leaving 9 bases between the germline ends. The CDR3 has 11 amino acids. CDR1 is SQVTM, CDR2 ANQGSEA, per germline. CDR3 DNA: TGCAGCGTTTCGGAGGGTGGGGAGCTGTTTTTT. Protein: CSVSEGGELFF.

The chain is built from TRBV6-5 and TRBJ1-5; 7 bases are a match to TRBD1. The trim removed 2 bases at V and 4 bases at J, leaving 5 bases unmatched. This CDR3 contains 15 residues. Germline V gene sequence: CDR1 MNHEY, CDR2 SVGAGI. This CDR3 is CASSYTGTANQPQHF. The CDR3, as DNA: TGTGCCAGCAGTTACACTGGGACAGCTAATCAGCCCCAGCATTTT.

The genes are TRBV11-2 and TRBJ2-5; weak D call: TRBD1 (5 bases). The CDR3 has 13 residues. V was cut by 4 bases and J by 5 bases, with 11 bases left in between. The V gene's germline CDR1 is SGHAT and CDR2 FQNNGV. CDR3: CASSSGMAETQYF. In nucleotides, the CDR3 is TGTGCCAGCAGCTCAGGGATGGCGGAGACCCAGTACTTC.

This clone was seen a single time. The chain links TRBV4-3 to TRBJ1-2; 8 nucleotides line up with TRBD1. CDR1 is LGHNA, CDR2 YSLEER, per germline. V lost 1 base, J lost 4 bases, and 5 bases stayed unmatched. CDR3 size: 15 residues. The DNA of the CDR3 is TGCGCCAGCAGCCAAGCAGGGGGCTTAGGCTATGGCTACACCTTC. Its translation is CASSQAGGLGYGYTF.

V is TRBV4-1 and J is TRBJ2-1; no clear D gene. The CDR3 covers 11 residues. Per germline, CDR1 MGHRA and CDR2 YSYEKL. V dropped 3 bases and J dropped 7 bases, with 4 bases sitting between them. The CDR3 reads CASSQGNEQFF. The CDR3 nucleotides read TGCGCCAGCAGCCAGGGGAATGAGCAGTTCTTC.

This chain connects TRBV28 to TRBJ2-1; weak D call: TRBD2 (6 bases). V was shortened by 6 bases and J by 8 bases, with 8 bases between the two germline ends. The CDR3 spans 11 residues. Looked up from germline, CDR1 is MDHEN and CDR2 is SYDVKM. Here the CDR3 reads CASSRLDEQFF. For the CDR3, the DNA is TGTGCCAGCAGCAGACTAGATGAGCAGTTCTTC.

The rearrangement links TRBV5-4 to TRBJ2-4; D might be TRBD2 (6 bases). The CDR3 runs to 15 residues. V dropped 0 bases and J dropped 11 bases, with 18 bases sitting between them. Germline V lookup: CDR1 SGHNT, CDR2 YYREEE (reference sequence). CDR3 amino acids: CASSLDSGPKAVQYF. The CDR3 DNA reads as TGTGCCAGCAGCTTGGATAGCGGTCCGAAGGCCGTTCAGTACTTC.

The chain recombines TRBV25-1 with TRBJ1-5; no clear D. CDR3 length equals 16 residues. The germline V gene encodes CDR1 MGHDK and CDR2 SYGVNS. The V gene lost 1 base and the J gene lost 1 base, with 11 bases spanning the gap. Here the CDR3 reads CASSESGRLSNQPQHF. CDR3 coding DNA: TGTGCCAGCAGTGAATCTGGCAGGTTAAGCAATCAGCCCCAGCATTTT. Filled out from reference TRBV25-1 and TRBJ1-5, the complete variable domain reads EADIYQTPRYLVIGTGKKITLECSQTMGHDKMYWYQQDPGMELHLIHYSYGVNSTEKGDLSSESTVSRIRTEHFPLTLESARPSHTSQYLCASSESGRLSNQPQHFGDGTRLSIL.

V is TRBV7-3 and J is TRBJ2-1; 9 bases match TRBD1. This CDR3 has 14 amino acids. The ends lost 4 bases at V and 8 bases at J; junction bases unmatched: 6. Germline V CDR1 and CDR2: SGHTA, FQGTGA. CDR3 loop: CASSSTGGSDEQFF. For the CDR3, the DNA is TGTGCCAGCAGCTCAACAGGGGGCTCCGATGAGCAGTTCTTC.